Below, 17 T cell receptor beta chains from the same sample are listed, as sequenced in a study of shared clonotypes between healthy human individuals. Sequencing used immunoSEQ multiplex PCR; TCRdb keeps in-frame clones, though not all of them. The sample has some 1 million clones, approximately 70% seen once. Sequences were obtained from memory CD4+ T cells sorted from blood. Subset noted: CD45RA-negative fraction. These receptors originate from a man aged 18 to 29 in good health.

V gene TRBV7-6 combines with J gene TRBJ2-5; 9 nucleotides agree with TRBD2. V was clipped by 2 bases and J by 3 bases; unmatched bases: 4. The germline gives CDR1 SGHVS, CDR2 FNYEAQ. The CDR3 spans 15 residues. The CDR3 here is CASSLPSGNKETQYF. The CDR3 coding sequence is TGTGCCAGCAGCTTACCTAGCGGGAATAAAGAGACCCAGTACTTC.

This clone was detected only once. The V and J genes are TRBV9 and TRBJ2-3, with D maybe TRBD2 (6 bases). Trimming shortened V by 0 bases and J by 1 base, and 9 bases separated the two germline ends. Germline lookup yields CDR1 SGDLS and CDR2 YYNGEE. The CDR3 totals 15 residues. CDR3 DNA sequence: TGTGCCAGCAGCGTAGAGGGACTGCGCACAGATACGCAGTATTTT. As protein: CASSVEGLRTDTQYF.

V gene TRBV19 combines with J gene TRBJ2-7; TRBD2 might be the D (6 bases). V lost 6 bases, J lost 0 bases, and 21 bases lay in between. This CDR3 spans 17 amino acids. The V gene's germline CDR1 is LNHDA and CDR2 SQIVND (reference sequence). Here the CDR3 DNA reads TGTGCCAGTAGGGGTTCGGGCGGGACTCGTGGCTCCTACGAGCAGTACTTC. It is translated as CASRGSGGTRGSYEQYF.

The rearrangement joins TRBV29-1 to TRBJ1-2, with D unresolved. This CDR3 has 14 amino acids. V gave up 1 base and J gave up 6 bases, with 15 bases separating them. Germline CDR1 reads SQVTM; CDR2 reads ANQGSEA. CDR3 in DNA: TGCAGCGTTGAAGCCCGGCAGGTCTTTAATGGCTACACCTTC. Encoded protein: CSVEARQVFNGYTF.

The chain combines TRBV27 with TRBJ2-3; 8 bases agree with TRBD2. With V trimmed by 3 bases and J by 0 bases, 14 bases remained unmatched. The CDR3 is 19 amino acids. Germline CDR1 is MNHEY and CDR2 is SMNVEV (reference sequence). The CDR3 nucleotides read TGTGCCAGCAGTTTTTTGCTGGGGATTAGCGGGGTGAGCACAGATACGCAGTATTTT. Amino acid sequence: CASSFLLGISGVSTDTQYF.

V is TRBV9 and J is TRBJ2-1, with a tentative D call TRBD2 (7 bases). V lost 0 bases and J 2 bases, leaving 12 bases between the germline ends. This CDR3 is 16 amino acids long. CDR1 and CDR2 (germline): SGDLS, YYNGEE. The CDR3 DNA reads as TGTGCCAGCAGCGTAGGTTCGGGGGGCCCCTACAATGAGCAGTTCTTC. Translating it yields CASSVGSGGPYNEQFF.

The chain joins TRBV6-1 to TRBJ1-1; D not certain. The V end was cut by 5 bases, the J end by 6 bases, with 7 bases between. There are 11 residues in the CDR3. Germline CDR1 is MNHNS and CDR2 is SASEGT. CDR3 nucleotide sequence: TGTGCCAGCAGTCCCCACCCTGAAGCTTTCTTT. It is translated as CASSPHPEAFF.

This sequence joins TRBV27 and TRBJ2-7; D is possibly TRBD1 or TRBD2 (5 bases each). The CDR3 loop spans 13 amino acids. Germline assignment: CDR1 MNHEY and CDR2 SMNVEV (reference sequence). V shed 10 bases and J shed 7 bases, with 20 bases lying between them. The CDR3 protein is CATRDPKHREQYF. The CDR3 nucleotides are TGTGCCACCCGGGACCCAAAGCATCGGGAGCAGTACTTC.

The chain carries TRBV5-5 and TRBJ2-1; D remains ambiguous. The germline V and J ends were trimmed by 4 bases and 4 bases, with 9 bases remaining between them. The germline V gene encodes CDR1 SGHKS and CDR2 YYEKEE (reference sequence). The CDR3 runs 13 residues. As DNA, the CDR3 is TGTGCCAGCAGCGTAGACATTTACAATGAGCAGTTCTTC. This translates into CASSVDIYNEQFF. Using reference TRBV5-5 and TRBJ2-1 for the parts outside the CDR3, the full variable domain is DAGVTQSPTHLIKTRGQQVTLRCSPISGHKSVSWYQQVLGQGPQFIFQYYEKEERGRGNFPDRFSARQFPNYSSELNVNALLLGDSALYLCASSVDIYNEQFFGPGTRLTVL.

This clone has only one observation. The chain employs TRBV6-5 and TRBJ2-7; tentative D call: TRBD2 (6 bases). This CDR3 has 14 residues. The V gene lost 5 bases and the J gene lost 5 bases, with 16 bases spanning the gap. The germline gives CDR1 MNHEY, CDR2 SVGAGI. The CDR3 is CASSRGREGHEQYF. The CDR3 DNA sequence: TGTGCCAGCAGTCGAGGGCGGGAAGGACACGAGCAGTACTTC.

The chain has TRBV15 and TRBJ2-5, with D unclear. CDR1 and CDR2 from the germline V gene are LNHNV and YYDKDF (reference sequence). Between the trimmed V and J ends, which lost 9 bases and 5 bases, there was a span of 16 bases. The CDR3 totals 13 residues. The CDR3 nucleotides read TGTGCCACTGCTGAGTCCGGGCGCGAGACCCAGTACTTC. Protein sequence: CATAESGRETQYF.

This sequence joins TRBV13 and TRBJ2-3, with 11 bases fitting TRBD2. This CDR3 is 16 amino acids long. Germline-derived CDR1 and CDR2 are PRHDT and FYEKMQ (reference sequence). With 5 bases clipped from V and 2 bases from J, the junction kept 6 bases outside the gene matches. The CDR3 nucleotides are TGTGCCAGCAGCCCAGGTAGCGGGAGGGTCACAGATACGCAGTATTTT. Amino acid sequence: CASSPGSGRVTDTQYF.

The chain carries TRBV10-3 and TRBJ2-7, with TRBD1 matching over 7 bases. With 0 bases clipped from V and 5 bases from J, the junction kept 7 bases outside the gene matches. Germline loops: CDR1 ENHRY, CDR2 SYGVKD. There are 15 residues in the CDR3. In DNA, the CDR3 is TGTGCCATCAGTGAGTCGAGTAGGGGGCAGAACGAGCAGTACTTC. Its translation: CAISESSRGQNEQYF.

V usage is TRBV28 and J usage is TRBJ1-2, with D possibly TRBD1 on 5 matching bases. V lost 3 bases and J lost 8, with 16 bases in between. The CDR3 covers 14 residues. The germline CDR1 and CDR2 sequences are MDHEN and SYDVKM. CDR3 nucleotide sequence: TGTGCCAGCAGTTTGGCAGGGATGAGTGGCGGCTACACCTTC. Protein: CASSLAGMSGGYTF.

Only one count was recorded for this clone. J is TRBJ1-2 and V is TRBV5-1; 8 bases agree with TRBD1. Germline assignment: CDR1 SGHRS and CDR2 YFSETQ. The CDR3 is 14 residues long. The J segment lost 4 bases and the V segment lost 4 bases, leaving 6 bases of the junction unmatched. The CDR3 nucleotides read TGCGCCAGCAGCGGCGACAGGGGCTCCTATGGCTACACCTTC. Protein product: CASSGDRGSYGYTF.

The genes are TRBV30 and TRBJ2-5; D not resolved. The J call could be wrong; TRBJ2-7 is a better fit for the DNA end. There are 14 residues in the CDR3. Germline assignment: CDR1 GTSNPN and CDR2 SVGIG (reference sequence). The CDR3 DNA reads TGTGCCTGGAGTTTACCCGGGCGCTACCGCGAGCAGTACTTC. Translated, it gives CAWSLPGRYREQYF.

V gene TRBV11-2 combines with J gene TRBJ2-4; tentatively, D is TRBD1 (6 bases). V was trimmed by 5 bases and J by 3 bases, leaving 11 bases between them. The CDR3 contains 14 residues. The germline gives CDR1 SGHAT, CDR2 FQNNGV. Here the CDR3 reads CASSASTGKNIQYF. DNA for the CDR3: TGTGCCAGCAGCGCCTCGACAGGCAAAAACATTCAGTACTTC. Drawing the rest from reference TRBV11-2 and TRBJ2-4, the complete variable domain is EAGVAQSPRYKIIEKRQSVAFWCNPISGHATLYWYQQILGQGPKLLIQFQNNGVVDDSQLPKDRFSAERLKGVDSTLKIQPAKLEDSAVYLCASSASTGKNIQYFGAGTRLSVL.